The clone carrying this T cell receptor (beta chain) was counted a few times. Its antigen is undetermined. These data originate in a study of cytomegalovirus exposure and HLA in healthy donors. Study observations and caveats: A further, later analysis showed that HLA-associated TCR beta chains (compared with equally common others) were more clonally expanded. With further analysis later on, most CMV-associated TCR beta chains appeared HLA-restricted.

This PCR relied on a set of 60 Vbeta primers and 13 Jbeta primers. Original handling: The authors later counted 75 million to 90 million unique TCR beta chains, 9 million to 14 million of them shared. Clones were read by immunoSEQ multiplex PCR, and TCRdb kept only the in-frame ones, dropping some. V and J calls and clone size come straight from that table; D and trimming were deduced from the DNA. The table lists some 90,000 clones, around 86% of them singletons, with roughly 4% in the top ten. The clonotype comes from a woman between 70 and 85 years old in good health and CMV-seropositive. Input material: PBMCs.

CDR3 residues: CASSPQGTGYEKLFF. The CDR3 DNA is TGTGCCAGCAGTCCCCAGGGGACAGGGTACGAAAAACTGTTTTTT. This rearrangement joins TRBV28 to TRBJ1-4, with 9 positions matching TRBD1. Germline values: CDR1 MDHEN, CDR2 SYDVKM. The CDR3 spans 15 residues. The J segment lost 8 bases and the V segment lost 5 bases, leaving 9 bases of the junction unmatched. Variable domain in full (rest from reference TRBV28 and TRBJ1-4): DVKVTQSSRYLVKRTGEKVFLECVQDMDHENMFWYRQDPGLGLRLIYFSYDVKMKEKGDIPEGYSVSREKKERFSLILESASTNQTSMYLCASSPQGTGYEKLFFGSGTQLSVL.